This entry features one T cell receptor (beta chain) sequence. Its recognized antigen is unknown. Per-nucleotide qualities are absent, and no much larger clonotype sits a single base away. The sample belongs to a study of T cells in localized non-small cell lung cancer (dated by TCRdb to 2018 to 2020). Regarding the research as a whole: The study analyzed T cell repertoires of 236 early-stage NSCLC patients, comparing tumors and uninvolved tumor-adjacent lungs. The cohort consisted of roughly 240 treatment-naive NSCLC patients whose localized lung tumors had been resected. NSCLC patients had a mean age of roughly 69 years, and fewer than 150 were male and about 98 female. The study at large found these results: Of the top 100 tumor clones, a median of roughly 53 were detected in paired uninvolved adjacent lung; about 26 were also among that lung's top 100. Because multi-region sequencing of the tumors was not done, intratumor heterogeneity could not be ruled out. Higher blood T cell density associated with longer overall survival, while higher adjacent-lung clonality associated with shorter survival. Because the study design was exploratory, TCR variables were selected using unadjusted p-values without false-discovery rate correction. Uninvolved tumor-adjacent lung showed the highest T cell clonality, higher than tumor, which suggests more focused antigenic responses in the uninvolved tumor-adjacent lung.

At diagnosis, peripheral blood, uninvolved tumor-adjacent lung and tumor were collected and stored as a combination of fresh-frozen and FFPE material. Blood samples were analyzed as peripheral blood mononuclear cells for TCR repertoire profiling. The immunoSEQ Assay was used to sequence TCR beta CDR3 regions from DNA. The source study handled its data this way. To compute T cell density, TCR beta template counts were normalized to usable DNA, which was estimated by amplifying housekeeping genes. Richness was estimated with the preseqR package, extrapolating to 400,000 templates for PBMC samples and 120,000 templates for tissue samples. Clonality was defined by subtracting Pielou's evenness from one. To identify tissue-enriched TCRs, differential abundance testing was run on productive amino-acid clonotypes with a minimum total count of 5 and an alpha of 0.1. The Jaccard Index and the Morisita Overlap Index were used to measure repertoire overlap between compartments. GLIPH grouped TCR beta CDR3s together with public tetramer-defined viral CDR3s, and a viral motif had to include at least three viral sequences and also show V-gene enrichment. The source is immuneACCESS, and TCRdb retained only in-frame sequences with V and J called. Part of the clones is not carried over; for the studies checked, unresolved V genes explain less than half of this, and the remainder is unexplained. From that table come the V and J calls and clone size; the DNA was used to work out D and trimming. Counted in this sample were roughly 72,000 clones; 70% to 90% of them appeared once. The ten largest clones represent roughly 9% of the sample.

Relative to germline, V is 3 bases shorter and J is 6 bases shorter, with 8 bases between their ends. CDR1 and CDR2 (SGHNT, YYREEE) derive from the germline V gene (reference sequence). The CDR3 sequence holds 12 residues, the cysteine and phenylalanine included. Left in the record is the CDR3 DNA by itself, 36 bases read in frame from the first base. The receptor was isolated from an older female donor with stage I lung adenocarcinoma. The receptor chain draws on TRBV5-4 and TRBJ2-3, with the D segment identity uncertain. The source was peripheral blood, collected before any cancer treatment. The CDR3 corresponds to CASSSTGDTQYF. The nucleotides are TGTGCCAGCAGCTCTACTGGGGATACGCAGTATTTT.